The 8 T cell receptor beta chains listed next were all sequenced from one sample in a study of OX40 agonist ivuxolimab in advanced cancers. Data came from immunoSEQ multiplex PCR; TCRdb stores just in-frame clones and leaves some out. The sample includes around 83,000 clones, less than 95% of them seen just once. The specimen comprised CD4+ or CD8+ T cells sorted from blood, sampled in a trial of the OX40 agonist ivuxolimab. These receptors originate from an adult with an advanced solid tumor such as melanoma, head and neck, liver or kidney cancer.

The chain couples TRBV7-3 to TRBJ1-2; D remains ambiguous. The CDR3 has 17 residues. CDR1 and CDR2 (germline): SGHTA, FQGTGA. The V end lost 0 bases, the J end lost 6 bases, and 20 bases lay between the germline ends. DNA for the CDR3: TGTGCCAGCAGCTTAACCGCACCGCGGTGGGGAGGAGATGGCTACACCTTC. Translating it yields CASSLTAPRWGGDGYTF.

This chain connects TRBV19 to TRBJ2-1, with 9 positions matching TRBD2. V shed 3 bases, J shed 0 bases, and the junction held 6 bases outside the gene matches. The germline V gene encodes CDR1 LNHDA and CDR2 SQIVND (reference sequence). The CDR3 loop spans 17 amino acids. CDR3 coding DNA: TGTGCCAGTAGTATTCTGACTAGCGGACTCTCCTACAATGAGCAGTTCTTC. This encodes CASSILTSGLSYNEQFF.

CDR3 in amino acids: CASNPPNNQPQHF. DNA of the CDR3: TGTGCCAGCAACCCTCCGAACAATCAGCCCCAGCATTTT. This rearrangement joins TRBV6-5 to TRBJ1-5; no clear D. Germline V CDR1 and CDR2: MNHEY, SVGAGI. This CDR3 comprises 13 residues. V was shortened by 7 bases and J by 3 bases, with 10 bases between the two germline ends.

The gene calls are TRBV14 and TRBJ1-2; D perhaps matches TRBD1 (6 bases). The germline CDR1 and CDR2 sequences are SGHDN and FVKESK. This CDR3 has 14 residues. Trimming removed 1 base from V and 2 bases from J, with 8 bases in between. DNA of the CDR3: TGTGCCAGCAGCCAAGGTGGGGGCAACTATGGCTACACCTTC. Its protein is CASSQGGGNYGYTF.

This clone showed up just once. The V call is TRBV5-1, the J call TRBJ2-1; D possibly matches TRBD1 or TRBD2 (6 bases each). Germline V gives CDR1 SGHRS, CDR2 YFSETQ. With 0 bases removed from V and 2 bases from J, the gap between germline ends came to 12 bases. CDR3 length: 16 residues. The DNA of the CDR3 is TGCGCCAGCAGCTTGGGGGGGGCACTAGCCTACAATGAGCAGTTCTTC. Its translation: CASSLGGALAYNEQFF.

CDR3 sequence reads: CASNTPPGTASNQPQHF. DNA for the CDR3: TGTGCCAGTAATACCCCCCCCGGGACAGCTAGCAATCAGCCCCAGCATTTT. The chain is built from TRBV19 and TRBJ1-5; TRBD1 agrees at 7 bases. This CDR3 spans 17 amino acids. Germline lookup yields CDR1 LNHDA and CDR2 SQIVND (reference sequence). Trimming cost V 7 bases and J 0 bases; bases outside gene matches: 12.

CDR3 protein: CASTHPSTDTQYF. The CDR3 coding sequence is TGTGCCAGTACGCATCCTAGCACAGATACGCAGTATTTT. This chain uses TRBV19 with TRBJ2-3, with D hard to call. The ends were cut back, 7 bases at V and 0 bases at J, with 8 bases in the middle. Germline assignment: CDR1 LNHDA and CDR2 SQIVND (reference sequence). This CDR3 region has 13 residues.

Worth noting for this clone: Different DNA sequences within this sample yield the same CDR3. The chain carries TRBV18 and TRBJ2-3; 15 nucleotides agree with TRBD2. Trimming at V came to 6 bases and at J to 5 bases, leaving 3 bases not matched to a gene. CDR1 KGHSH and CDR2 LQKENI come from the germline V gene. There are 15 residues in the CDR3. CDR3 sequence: CASSPGLAGGDTQYF. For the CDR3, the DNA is TGTGCCAGCTCCCCGGGACTAGCGGGAGGAGATACGCAGTATTTT. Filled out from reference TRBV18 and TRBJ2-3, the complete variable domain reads NAGVMQNPRHLVRRRGQEARLRCSPMKGHSHVYWYRQLPEEGLKFMVYLQKENIIDESGMPKERFSAEFPKEGPSILRIQQVVRGDSAAYFCASSPGLAGGDTQYFGPGTRLTVL.